This T cell receptor (beta chain) was recovered during a study of blood T cell repertoires in COVID-19. Overall study: Acute and convalescent COVID-19 specimens originated in the United States, Italy and Spain. The cDNA or gDNA used as material had been derived from T cells, B-cell-depleted T cells, or PBMCs.

The authors' processing: Scientists estimated how many nucleated cells there were by amplifying reference gene primers. Assay used: immunoSEQ multiplex PCR; TCRdb lists only in-frame clones, some missing. That table gives V, J and clone size, and the DNA gave D and trimming. The repertoire has about 99,000 clones, around nine tenths of them found once; the top ten carry about 6.3%. Material for sequencing was peripheral blood. The source of this sequence is a human donor in a cohort sampled during active COVID-19.

The DNA for the CDR3 is TGCGCCAGCAGCTTGGGGACAGGGATTAACTCTGGAAACACCATATATTTT. Translating gives CASSLGTGINSGNTIYF. V and J are TRBV5-1 and TRBJ1-3; 8 bases map to TRBD1. This CDR3 comprises 17 residues. V lost 0 bases, J lost 0 bases, and 5 bases stayed unmatched. CDR1 and CDR2 (germline): SGHRS, YFSETQ.